The 32 T cell receptor beta chains reported below all come from one sample, sequenced in a study of beta chain features in type 1 diabetes. The entirety of the isolated RNA underwent reverse transcription, so expressed TCRB transcripts were sequenced. Assay used: immunoSEQ multiplex PCR; TCRdb lists only in-frame clones, some missing. The sample has about 360,000 clones, around 12% seen once; the top ten hold roughly 0.017%. Sequencing was done on a sample of naive CD4+ T cells from blood. These receptors all stem from a man between 18 and 35 years old in good health.

The sample holds a few counts of this clone. This rearrangement joins TRBV7-9 to TRBJ1-2; 9 bases line up with TRBD1. The V gene end was trimmed by 4 bases and the J gene end by 7 bases; junction bases not matched to a gene: 7. The V gene's germline CDR1 is SEHNR and CDR2 FQNEAQ (reference sequence). The CDR3 runs 14 residues. The DNA for the CDR3 is TGTGCCAGCAGCTCAGGGACAGGGTCTTTTGGCTACACCTTC. Protein sequence: CASSSGTGSFGYTF.

This clone showed up just a few times. The genes are TRBV18 and TRBJ2-7, with D perhaps TRBD2 (5 bases). V gave up 0 bases and J gave up 5 bases, with 8 bases separating them. The CDR3 is made up of 13 amino acids. CDR1 is KGHSH, CDR2 LQKENI, per germline. The CDR3 protein is CASSPPPGNEQYF. In nucleotides, the CDR3 is TGTGCCAGCTCACCACCACCGGGAAACGAGCAGTACTTC.

This clone has only a few counts. Within the sample, other DNA sequences also encode this same CDR3. The chain links TRBV28 to TRBJ1-1; D uncertain. Between the trimmed V and J ends, which lost 3 bases and 2 bases, there was a span of 7 bases. The germline V gene has CDR1 MDHEN and CDR2 SYDVKM. This CDR3 spans 13 amino acids. The CDR3 is CASSFPGNTEAFF. CDR3 DNA sequence: TGTGCCAGCAGTTTCCCAGGAAACACTGAAGCTTTCTTT. The full variable domain, completed using reference TRBV28 and TRBJ1-1, is DVKVTQSSRYLVKRTGEKVFLECVQDMDHENMFWYRQDPGLGLRLIYFSYDVKMKEKGDIPEGYSVSREKKERFSLILESASTNQTSMYLCASSFPGNTEAFFGQGTRLTVV.

The CDR3 sequence is CASSPDTYEQYF. CDR3 in DNA: TGTGCCAGCAGTCCGGACACCTACGAGCAGTACTTC. The J gene is TRBJ2-7, the V gene TRBV7-9, with D possibly being TRBD1 (5 bases). This CDR3 is built from 12 residues. Per the germline V gene, CDR1 is SEHNR and CDR2 is FQNEAQ (reference sequence). The V end lost 6 bases, the J end lost 2 bases, and 8 bases lay between the germline ends.

The V and J genes are TRBV4-2 and TRBJ2-7, with TRBD1 identical over 9 bases. Germline V gives CDR1 LGHNA, CDR2 YNFKEQ. The CDR3 totals 15 residues. The V and J ends lost 4 bases and 0 bases, in that order; junction bases with no gene match: 4. The CDR3 sequence is CASSPRQGGSYEQYF. The CDR3 DNA reads TGTGCCAGCAGCCCCAGACAGGGGGGCTCCTACGAGCAGTACTTC.

This sequence joins TRBV18 and TRBJ1-4; 7 positions match TRBD1. There are 13 residues in the CDR3. Unmatched junction bases numbered 6, after V lost 2 bases and J lost 12 bases. The germline gives CDR1 KGHSH, CDR2 LQKENI. The CDR3 DNA reads as TGTGCCAGCTCACCAGAGACAGGGCAGGAACTGTTTTTT. This translates into CASSPETGQELFF.

This clone has a handful of counts. This chain uses TRBV5-8 with TRBJ2-5; D might be TRBD2 (6 bases). Germline V gene data show CDR1 as SGHTS and CDR2 as YDEGEE. The CDR3 covers 15 residues. V was trimmed by 4 bases and J by 4 bases, leaving 17 bases between them. This CDR3 is CASSAGTGLPETQYF. For the CDR3, the DNA is TGTGCCAGCAGCGCAGGAACGGGACTGCCAGAGACCCAGTACTTC.

The chain has TRBV28 and TRBJ1-2; TRBD1 agrees at 9 bases. V dropped 4 bases and J dropped 4; count of bases not matched to a gene: 13. Germline values: CDR1 MDHEN, CDR2 SYDVKM. There are 17 residues in the CDR3. The CDR3 coding sequence is TGTGCCAGCAGTTCTACCGGGACAGGGATTATTCGCTATGGCTACACCTTC. Translating gives CASSSTGTGIIRYGYTF.

This clone has more than one count but fewer than ten. The rearrangement uses TRBV27 and TRBJ2-7; 11 bases agree with TRBD2. V shed 6 bases and J 0 bases; nucleotides not matched to a gene: 4. The CDR3 has 15 amino acids. Germline V gene data show CDR1 as MNHEY and CDR2 as SMNVEV (reference sequence). The CDR3 DNA follows: TGTGCCAGCAGCCCGGGGACTAGCGGCTCCTACGAGCAGTACTTC. Translation: CASSPGTSGSYEQYF.

The chain couples TRBV5-1 to TRBJ2-5; TRBD2 matches at 8 bases. The trim removed 2 bases at V and 11 bases at J, leaving 11 bases unmatched. CDR3 length: 14 amino acids. The germline CDR1 and CDR2 sequences are SGHRS and YFSETQ. The DNA for the CDR3 is TGCGCCAGCAGCTTCTTAGCGGGGACGAGTGAGCAGTACTTC. This codes for CASSFLAGTSEQYF.

The chain carries TRBV5-4 and TRBJ2-1, with TRBD1 matching 7 bases. The V gene's germline CDR1 is SGHNT and CDR2 YYREEE (reference sequence). This CDR3 has 15 amino acids. V lost 5 bases, J lost 5 bases, and 10 bases stayed unmatched. DNA for the CDR3: TGTGCCAGCAGGGGGGAAGGGACAGTAAACAATGAGCAGTTCTTC. Translation: CASRGEGTVNNEQFF.

The rearrangement joins TRBV7-2 to TRBJ2-3; no clear D. V lost 3 bases and J lost 4, with 5 bases in between. CDR3 length equals 12 residues. Germline assignment: CDR1 SGHTA and CDR2 FQGNSA. The CDR3, as DNA: TGTGCCAGCAGCTTTCTACCAGATACGCAGTATTTT. This gives the protein CASSFLPDTQYF.

This clone showed up just a few times. The chain recombines TRBV7-2 with TRBJ2-7; 10 positions match TRBD2. CDR3 length equals 15 residues. Germline loops: CDR1 SGHTA, CDR2 FQGNSA. V lost 4 bases and J lost 2; bases outside the gene matches: 5. The CDR3 spells CASSWTSGSTYEQYF. CDR3 bases: TGTGCCAGCAGCTGGACTAGCGGATCAACCTACGAGCAGTACTTC.

The CDR3 spells CAWSVHSPGTEAFF. The CDR3 DNA sequence: TGTGCCTGGAGTGTACACTCGCCGGGCACTGAAGCTTTCTTT. The chain has TRBV30 and TRBJ1-1; D uncertain. V was clipped by 0 bases and J by 4 bases, with 12 bases between them. Germline assignment: CDR1 GTSNPN and CDR2 SVGIG (reference sequence). The CDR3 totals 14 residues. The full variable domain, with the rest looked up from reference TRBV30 and TRBJ1-1, is SQTIHQWPATLVQPVGSPLSLECTVEGTSNPNLYWYRQAAGRGLQLLFYSVGIGQISSEVPQNLSASRPQDRQFILSSKKLLLSDSGFYLCAWSVHSPGTEAFFGQGTRLTVV.

The sample holds a few counts of this clone. The chain links TRBV7-9 to TRBJ1-3; 7 bases fit TRBD1. V lost 5 bases, J lost 2 bases, and 6 bases stayed unmatched. The length of the CDR3 is 15 residues. CDR1 and CDR2 (germline): SEHNR, FQNEAQ (reference sequence). CDR3 in amino acids: CASSRRTGAGNTIYF. DNA for the CDR3: TGTGCCAGCAGCCGCCGGACAGGAGCTGGAAACACCATATATTTT.

The chain has TRBV30 and TRBJ2-2; D might be TRBD1 (5 bases). V lost 1 base and J lost 6, with 9 bases in between. The germline V gene has CDR1 GTSNPN and CDR2 SVGIG (reference sequence). CDR3 length: 13 amino acids. CDR3 sequence reads: CAWSGWTSGELFF. The CDR3 bases are TGTGCCTGGAGTGGATGGACATCCGGGGAGCTGTTTTTT. Combining the CDR3 with reference TRBV30 and TRBJ2-2 gives the whole variable domain SQTIHQWPATLVQPVGSPLSLECTVEGTSNPNLYWYRQAAGRGLQLLFYSVGIGQISSEVPQNLSASRPQDRQFILSSKKLLLSDSGFYLCAWSGWTSGELFFGEGSRLTVL.

V is TRBV7-6 and J is TRBJ2-5; 16 nucleotides line up with TRBD2. Germline V gene lookup returns CDR1 SGHVS and CDR2 FNYEAQ. Germline trimming cut 7 bases from V and 5 bases from J; bases unmatched to any gene: 13. The CDR3 is 18 amino acids. The CDR3 bases are TGTGCCAGCACCAAGTCCAACCCGGGACTAGCGGGAGGGGAGACCCAGTACTTC. This codes for CASTKSNPGLAGGETQYF.

This clone has more than one count but fewer than ten. The rearrangement joins TRBV30 to TRBJ2-5, with D tentatively TRBD1 (5 bases). V was pared by 3 bases and J by 5 bases, with 10 bases between. The germline V gene has CDR1 GTSNPN and CDR2 SVGIG (reference sequence). The CDR3 sequence is 12 residues long. CDR3 DNA: TGTGCCTGGAGGGCAGGGTGGGAGACCCAGTACTTC. Protein: CAWRAGWETQYF.

This clone was counted a few times. This chain uses TRBV7-9 with TRBJ2-3, with TRBD2 matching 7 bases. The trim removed 4 bases at V and 6 bases at J, leaving 13 bases unmatched. In germline, CDR1 is SEHNR, CDR2 FQNEAQ (reference sequence). The CDR3 loop spans 16 amino acids. The CDR3 sequence: CASSSSERDPVDTQYF. CDR3 DNA: TGTGCCAGCAGCTCCTCAGAGCGGGACCCGGTGGATACGCAGTATTTT.

This clone was found a few times. This CDR3 reads CASSEIRVSQETQYF. The CDR3 nucleotides are TGTGCCAGCAGTGAGATCCGGGTCAGCCAAGAGACCCAGTACTTC. The chain has TRBV2 and TRBJ2-5, with no clear D. Germline CDR1 and CDR2: SNHLY and FYNNEI. The CDR3 sequence is 15 residues long. The V end lost 3 bases, the J end lost 1 base, and 12 bases lay between the germline ends.

The chain recombines TRBV6-6 with TRBJ2-7; D is undetermined. Trimming removed 2 bases at V and 2 bases at J, with 10 bases between. Germline V lookup: CDR1 MNHNY, CDR2 SVGAGI (reference sequence). This CDR3 is built from 14 residues. CDR3 bases: TGTGCCAGCAGTTACAACCATTTAGCCTACGAGCAGTACTTC. This translates into CASSYNHLAYEQYF.

The chain joins TRBV29-1 to TRBJ2-3; 12 bases are a match to TRBD2. This CDR3 contains 14 residues. Unmatched junction bases numbered 7, after V lost 7 bases and J lost 5 bases. CDR1 SQVTM and CDR2 ANQGSEA come from the germline V gene. CDR3 in amino acids: CSGRTSGTGDTQYF. In DNA form, the CDR3 reads TGCAGCGGACGGACTAGCGGGACTGGAGATACGCAGTATTTT.

CDR3 sequence reads: CASSRSSGLYNEQFF. In nucleotides, the CDR3 is TGTGCCAGCAGCCGGTCTAGCGGGCTCTACAATGAGCAGTTCTTC. V is TRBV4-2 and J is TRBJ2-1; 8 nucleotides line up with TRBD2. After removal of 4 bases from V and 3 bases from J, the junction contained 5 bases not matched to a gene. The CDR3 consists of 15 residues. CDR1 is LGHNA and CDR2 is YNFKEQ in the germline V gene.

This clone was recorded a few times. This chain links TRBV7-3 with TRBJ2-3, with TRBD2 matching 10 bases. Germline V gene sequence: CDR1 SGHTA, CDR2 FQGTGA. The V gene end was trimmed by 4 bases and the J gene end by 6 bases; junction bases not matched to a gene: 4. The CDR3 totals 14 residues. CDR3 DNA: TGTGCCAGCAGCTCAGCGGGGGGGCCGGATACGCAGTATTTT. Protein: CASSSAGGPDTQYF. Combining the CDR3 with reference TRBV7-3 and TRBJ2-3 gives the whole variable domain GAGVSQTPSNKVTEKGKYVELRCDPISGHTALYWYRQSLGQGPEFLIYFQGTGAADDSGLPNDRFFAVRPEGSVSTLKIQRTERGDSAVYLCASSSAGGPDTQYFGPGTRLTVL.

The genes are TRBV29-1 and TRBJ1-1; D gene ambiguous. The germline V gene has CDR1 SQVTM and CDR2 ANQGSEA. The CDR3 has 14 amino acids. With 8 bases removed from V and 4 bases from J, the gap between germline ends came to 20 bases. CDR3 protein: CSFGRLGGGTEAFF. In nucleotides, the CDR3 is TGCAGCTTTGGGAGGCTCGGCGGTGGCACTGAAGCTTTCTTT.

This clone was seen only a few times. The gene calls are TRBV28 and TRBJ1-2, with D maybe TRBD1 (5 bases). CDR1 and CDR2 from the germline V gene are MDHEN and SYDVKM. Trimming removed 7 bases at V and 4 bases at J, with 10 bases between. The CDR3 consists of 12 residues. The CDR3: CASTIQGYGYTF. The CDR3 region has the DNA TGTGCCAGCACCATCCAGGGCTATGGCTACACCTTC.

This clone was counted a few times. CDR3 loop: CASSLPGQVNQPQHF. The CDR3 coding sequence is TGTGCCAGCAGTTTACCGGGACAGGTCAATCAGCCCCAGCATTTT. The rearrangement links TRBV28 to TRBJ1-5; TRBD1 agrees at 8 bases. J gave up 3 bases and V 2 bases, and 3 bases lay outside the gene matches. This CDR3 comprises 15 residues. The V gene's germline CDR1 is MDHEN and CDR2 SYDVKM.

This clone showed up just a few times. The rearrangement uses TRBV2 and TRBJ2-2, with unresolved D. The germline V gene encodes CDR1 SNHLY and CDR2 FYNNEI. The CDR3 loop spans 14 amino acids. The germline V and J ends were trimmed by 7 bases and 3 bases, with 12 bases remaining between them. The CDR3 nucleotides are TGTGCCAGCATGGTTTTAGATTACACCGGGGAGCTGTTTTTT. Protein sequence: CASMVLDYTGELFF.

The chain uses TRBV5-8 and TRBJ2-5, with a weak D call TRBD2 (6 bases). Germline CDR1 SGHTS, CDR2 YDEGEE. V was clipped by 4 bases and J by 4 bases, with 17 bases between them. The CDR3 contains 15 residues. The CDR3 nucleotides are TGTGCCAGCAGCAAGGGGACGGGAGCATCAGAGACCCAGTACTTC. Translated: CASSKGTGASETQYF.

This chain connects TRBV6-1 to TRBJ1-2, with a weak D call TRBD1 (5 bases). CDR1 and CDR2 from the germline V gene are MNHNS and SASEGT. Trimming shortened V by 8 bases and J by 4 bases, and 14 bases separated the two germline ends. The CDR3 has 13 amino acids. CDR3 sequence: CASQLEGIYGYTF. The CDR3 nucleotides are TGTGCCAGCCAACTGGAGGGGATCTATGGCTACACCTTC.

The chain links TRBV15 to TRBJ2-5; D not resolved. V was cut by 0 bases and J by 5 bases, with 10 bases left in between. Germline loops: CDR1 LNHNV, CDR2 YYDKDF (reference sequence). The CDR3 contains 14 residues. The CDR3 coding sequence is TGTGCCACCAGCAGAGATCGGGTGTACGAGACCCAGTACTTC. Residues: CATSRDRVYETQYF.

The CDR3 bases are TGTGCCAGCAGCTCCCGCCCCAGGACAGCAGCCTACGAGCAGTACTTC. This gives the protein CASSSRPRTAAYEQYF. This rearrangement joins TRBV7-8 to TRBJ2-7; D is possibly TRBD1 (6 bases). V was cut by 4 bases and J by 2 bases, with 18 bases left in between. Germline loops: CDR1 SGHVS, CDR2 FQNEAQ. CDR3 length: 16 amino acids.